The 2 T cell receptor beta chains reported below all come from one sample, sequenced in a study of blood T cell repertoires in COVID-19. The method was immunoSEQ multiplex PCR; TCRdb's version includes in-frame clones alone and lacks a portion of them. The table records over 90,000 clones, roughly 70% of them present only once. The sequencing sample was made of peripheral blood. The receptors stem from a man between 70 and 80 years old with COVID-19, enrolled during active disease.

The rearrangement uses TRBV29-1 and TRBJ2-3, with 12 bases identical to TRBD2. V lost 6 bases and J lost 2; bases outside the gene matches: 6. The CDR3 is made up of 15 amino acids. Germline CDR1 reads SQVTM; CDR2 reads ANQGSEA. The CDR3, as DNA: TGCAGCGTCTCCGGACTAGCGGGGACCACAGATACGCAGTATTTT. Its translation: CSVSGLAGTTDTQYF.

V and J are TRBV5-1 and TRBJ2-3; 7 nucleotides align to TRBD2. Germline loops: CDR1 SGHRS, CDR2 YFSETQ. Trimming at V came to 4 bases and at J to 4 bases, leaving 9 bases not matched to a gene. This CDR3 is 15 amino acids long. The CDR3 loop reads CASSSGTFHADTQYF. The CDR3 nucleotides read TGCGCCAGCAGCAGCGGGACTTTTCACGCAGATACGCAGTATTTT.